This TCR beta chain was sequenced in a study of T cell responses to AZD1222 COVID-19 vaccine. As for the study in general: Second-dose schedules of about 4 or about 12 weeks were combined. Findings of the study overall: Among AZD1222 vaccinees, only six were seropositive at baseline. The donors showed a predominance of white British ancestry and of females, with possible underestimation of clonal diversity. Repertoire sampling occurred only after the peak T cell response.

Concerning this clone itself: As yet, its antigen is unknown.

The germline V gene encodes CDR1 SGHNT and CDR2 YENEEA. The V end was cut by 1 base, the J end by 0 bases, with 4 bases between. CDR3 length: 13 amino acids. Assay used: immunoSEQ multiplex PCR; TCRdb lists only in-frame clones, some missing. The table records just over 150,000 clones, approximately 90% of them present only once. The chain carries TRBV11-3 and TRBJ2-7; D ambiguous. The sequence was collected from an adult in good health. The source was peripheral blood, collected on day 0 of AZD1222 vaccination. CDR3 coding DNA: TGTGCCAGCAGCTTAGGGAACTCCTACGAGCAGTACTTC. This translates into CASSLGNSYEQYF.